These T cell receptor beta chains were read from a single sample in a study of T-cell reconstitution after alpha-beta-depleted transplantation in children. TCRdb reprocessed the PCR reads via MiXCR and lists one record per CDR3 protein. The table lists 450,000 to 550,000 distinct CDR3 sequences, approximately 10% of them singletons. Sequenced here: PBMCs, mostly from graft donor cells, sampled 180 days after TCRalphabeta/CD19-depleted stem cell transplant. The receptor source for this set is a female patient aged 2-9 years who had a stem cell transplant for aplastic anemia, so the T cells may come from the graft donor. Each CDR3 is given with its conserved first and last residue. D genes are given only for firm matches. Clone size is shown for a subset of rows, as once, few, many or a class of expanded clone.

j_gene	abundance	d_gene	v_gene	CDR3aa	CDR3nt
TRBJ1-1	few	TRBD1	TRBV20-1	CSAPTGGEAEAFF	TGCAGTGCCCCGACAGGGGGCGAAGCTGAAGCTTTCTTT
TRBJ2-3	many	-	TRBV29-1	CSVSRPTDTQYF	TGCAGCGTTTCGCGGCCCACAGATACGCAGTATTTT
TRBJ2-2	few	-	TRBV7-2	CASSLAARAGSNTGELFF	TGTGCCAGCAGCTTAGCGGCTAGAGCGGGCTCGAACACCGGGGAGCTGTTTTTT
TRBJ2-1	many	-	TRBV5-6	CASSPGPGEQFF	TGTGCCAGCAGCCCAGGTCCGGGTGAGCAGTTCTTC
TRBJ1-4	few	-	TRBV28	CASSVSSFTGHWGKLFF	TGTGCCAGCAGTGTATCCTCCTTTACGGGACATTGGGGAAAACTGTTTTTT
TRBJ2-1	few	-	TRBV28	CASSVPNSGEQFF	TGTGCCAGCAGTGTACCGAATTCGGGTGAGCAGTTCTTC
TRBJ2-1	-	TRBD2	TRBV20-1	CGIAGGPEQFF	TGCGGGATAGCGGGAGGCCCTGAGCAGTTCTTC
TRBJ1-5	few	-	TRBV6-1	CASSEDGGSNQPQHF	TGTGCCAGCAGTGAAGATGGGGGCAGCAATCAGCCCCAGCATTTT
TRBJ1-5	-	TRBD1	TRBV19	CASRIQGETYQPQHF	TGTGCCAGTCGAATACAGGGGGAAACCTATCAGCCCCAGCATTTT
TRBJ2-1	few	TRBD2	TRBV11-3	CASARGAGTNKFF	TGTGCCAGTGCGCGAGGAGCGGGGACTAATAAGTTCTTC
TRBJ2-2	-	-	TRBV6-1	CASSGQWANTGELFF	TGTGCCAGCAGTGGACAGTGGGCCAACACCGGGGAGCTGTTTTTT
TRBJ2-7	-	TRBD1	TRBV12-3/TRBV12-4	CASSFSGTGYEQYF	TGTGCCAGCAGTTTTTCCGGGACAGGCTACGAGCAGTACTTC
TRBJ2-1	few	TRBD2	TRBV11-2	CASSLLAAGDEQFF	TGTGCCAGCAGCTTACTAGCGGCGGGCGATGAGCAGTTCTTC
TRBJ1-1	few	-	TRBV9	CASSVVGSLPGGTEAFF	TGTGCCAGCAGCGTAGTGGGGTCGTTGCCTGGGGGCACTGAAGCTTTCTTT
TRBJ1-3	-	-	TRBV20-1	CSARDQGLSGNTIYF	TGCAGTGCTAGAGACCAGGGACTCTCTGGAAACACCATATATTTT
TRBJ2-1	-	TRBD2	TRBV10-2	CASSDRLAAYYNEQFF	TGCGCCAGCAGTGACCGTCTAGCGGCCTACTACAATGAGCAGTTCTTC
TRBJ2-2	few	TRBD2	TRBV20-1	CSASGRVTGELFF	TGCAGCGCTAGCGGGAGGGTAACCGGGGAGCTGTTTTTT
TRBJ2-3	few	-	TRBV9	CASSPGLATDTQYF	TGTGCCAGCAGCCCGGGACTGGCCACAGATACGCAGTATTTT
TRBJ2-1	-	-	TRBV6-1	CASSTDYNEQFF	TGTGCCAGCAGTACGGATTACAATGAGCAGTTCTTC
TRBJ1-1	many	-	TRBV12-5	CASGFGRRTEAFF	TGTGCTAGTGGCTTCGGAAGGCGAACTGAAGCTTTCTTT
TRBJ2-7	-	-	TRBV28	CASSRTPGGGWAFYEQYF	TGTGCCAGCAGCCGGACGCCAGGGGGAGGTTGGGCCTTTTACGAGCAGTACTTC
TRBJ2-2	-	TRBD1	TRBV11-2	CASSRGQGAISNTGELFF	TGTGCCAGCAGCCGTGGACAGGGGGCCATATCGAACACCGGGGAGCTGTTTTTT
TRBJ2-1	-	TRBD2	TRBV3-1	CASSQPPGLALRVNEQFF	TGTGCCAGCAGCCAACCGCCGGGACTAGCCCTAAGGGTCAATGAGCAGTTCTTC
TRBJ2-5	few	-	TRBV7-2	CASSGTFFQETQYF	TGTGCCAGCAGCGGGACATTTTTTCAAGAGACCCAGTACTTC
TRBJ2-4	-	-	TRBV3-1	CASSQEWDPQLNIQYF	TGTGCCAGCAGCCAAGAGTGGGACCCGCAACTAAACATTCAGTACTTC